Below are 2 T cell receptor beta chains sequenced from a single sample in a study of shared clonotypes between healthy human individuals. Naive CD8 populations comprised CD45RO-negative cells positively selected for CCR7, excluding terminally differentiated effector memory CD45RA+ cells. The data were produced by immunoSEQ multiplex PCR, yet TCRdb's version contains in-frame clones alone and is incomplete. The sample includes some 2.1 million clones, 80% to 95% of them seen just once. What was sequenced was naive CD8+ T cells from PBMCs. These receptors were taken from a young man in good health. Some clones in this sample may be carry-over from other donors' samples.

The chain couples TRBV27 to TRBJ2-3; the match to TRBD1 covers 8 bases. V lost 5 bases and J lost 5; bases outside the gene matches: 12. CDR1 is MNHEY and CDR2 is SMNVEV in the germline V gene (reference sequence). The CDR3 has 16 amino acids. The CDR3 protein is CASSPRDRLRVDTQYF. CDR3 sequence (DNA): TGTGCCAGCAGTCCCAGGGACAGGCTTCGGGTAGATACGCAGTATTTT.

This clone was found once. The rearrangement joins TRBV27 to TRBJ1-2; TRBD1 is a possible D gene (5 bases). Germline V gives CDR1 MNHEY, CDR2 SMNVEV (reference sequence). The germline V and J ends were trimmed by 5 bases and 4 bases, with 17 bases remaining between them. This CDR3 is 15 amino acids long. The chain's CDR3 is CASSVMGLTGYGYTF. CDR3 in DNA: TGTGCCAGCAGTGTCATGGGACTAACCGGCTATGGCTACACCTTC.